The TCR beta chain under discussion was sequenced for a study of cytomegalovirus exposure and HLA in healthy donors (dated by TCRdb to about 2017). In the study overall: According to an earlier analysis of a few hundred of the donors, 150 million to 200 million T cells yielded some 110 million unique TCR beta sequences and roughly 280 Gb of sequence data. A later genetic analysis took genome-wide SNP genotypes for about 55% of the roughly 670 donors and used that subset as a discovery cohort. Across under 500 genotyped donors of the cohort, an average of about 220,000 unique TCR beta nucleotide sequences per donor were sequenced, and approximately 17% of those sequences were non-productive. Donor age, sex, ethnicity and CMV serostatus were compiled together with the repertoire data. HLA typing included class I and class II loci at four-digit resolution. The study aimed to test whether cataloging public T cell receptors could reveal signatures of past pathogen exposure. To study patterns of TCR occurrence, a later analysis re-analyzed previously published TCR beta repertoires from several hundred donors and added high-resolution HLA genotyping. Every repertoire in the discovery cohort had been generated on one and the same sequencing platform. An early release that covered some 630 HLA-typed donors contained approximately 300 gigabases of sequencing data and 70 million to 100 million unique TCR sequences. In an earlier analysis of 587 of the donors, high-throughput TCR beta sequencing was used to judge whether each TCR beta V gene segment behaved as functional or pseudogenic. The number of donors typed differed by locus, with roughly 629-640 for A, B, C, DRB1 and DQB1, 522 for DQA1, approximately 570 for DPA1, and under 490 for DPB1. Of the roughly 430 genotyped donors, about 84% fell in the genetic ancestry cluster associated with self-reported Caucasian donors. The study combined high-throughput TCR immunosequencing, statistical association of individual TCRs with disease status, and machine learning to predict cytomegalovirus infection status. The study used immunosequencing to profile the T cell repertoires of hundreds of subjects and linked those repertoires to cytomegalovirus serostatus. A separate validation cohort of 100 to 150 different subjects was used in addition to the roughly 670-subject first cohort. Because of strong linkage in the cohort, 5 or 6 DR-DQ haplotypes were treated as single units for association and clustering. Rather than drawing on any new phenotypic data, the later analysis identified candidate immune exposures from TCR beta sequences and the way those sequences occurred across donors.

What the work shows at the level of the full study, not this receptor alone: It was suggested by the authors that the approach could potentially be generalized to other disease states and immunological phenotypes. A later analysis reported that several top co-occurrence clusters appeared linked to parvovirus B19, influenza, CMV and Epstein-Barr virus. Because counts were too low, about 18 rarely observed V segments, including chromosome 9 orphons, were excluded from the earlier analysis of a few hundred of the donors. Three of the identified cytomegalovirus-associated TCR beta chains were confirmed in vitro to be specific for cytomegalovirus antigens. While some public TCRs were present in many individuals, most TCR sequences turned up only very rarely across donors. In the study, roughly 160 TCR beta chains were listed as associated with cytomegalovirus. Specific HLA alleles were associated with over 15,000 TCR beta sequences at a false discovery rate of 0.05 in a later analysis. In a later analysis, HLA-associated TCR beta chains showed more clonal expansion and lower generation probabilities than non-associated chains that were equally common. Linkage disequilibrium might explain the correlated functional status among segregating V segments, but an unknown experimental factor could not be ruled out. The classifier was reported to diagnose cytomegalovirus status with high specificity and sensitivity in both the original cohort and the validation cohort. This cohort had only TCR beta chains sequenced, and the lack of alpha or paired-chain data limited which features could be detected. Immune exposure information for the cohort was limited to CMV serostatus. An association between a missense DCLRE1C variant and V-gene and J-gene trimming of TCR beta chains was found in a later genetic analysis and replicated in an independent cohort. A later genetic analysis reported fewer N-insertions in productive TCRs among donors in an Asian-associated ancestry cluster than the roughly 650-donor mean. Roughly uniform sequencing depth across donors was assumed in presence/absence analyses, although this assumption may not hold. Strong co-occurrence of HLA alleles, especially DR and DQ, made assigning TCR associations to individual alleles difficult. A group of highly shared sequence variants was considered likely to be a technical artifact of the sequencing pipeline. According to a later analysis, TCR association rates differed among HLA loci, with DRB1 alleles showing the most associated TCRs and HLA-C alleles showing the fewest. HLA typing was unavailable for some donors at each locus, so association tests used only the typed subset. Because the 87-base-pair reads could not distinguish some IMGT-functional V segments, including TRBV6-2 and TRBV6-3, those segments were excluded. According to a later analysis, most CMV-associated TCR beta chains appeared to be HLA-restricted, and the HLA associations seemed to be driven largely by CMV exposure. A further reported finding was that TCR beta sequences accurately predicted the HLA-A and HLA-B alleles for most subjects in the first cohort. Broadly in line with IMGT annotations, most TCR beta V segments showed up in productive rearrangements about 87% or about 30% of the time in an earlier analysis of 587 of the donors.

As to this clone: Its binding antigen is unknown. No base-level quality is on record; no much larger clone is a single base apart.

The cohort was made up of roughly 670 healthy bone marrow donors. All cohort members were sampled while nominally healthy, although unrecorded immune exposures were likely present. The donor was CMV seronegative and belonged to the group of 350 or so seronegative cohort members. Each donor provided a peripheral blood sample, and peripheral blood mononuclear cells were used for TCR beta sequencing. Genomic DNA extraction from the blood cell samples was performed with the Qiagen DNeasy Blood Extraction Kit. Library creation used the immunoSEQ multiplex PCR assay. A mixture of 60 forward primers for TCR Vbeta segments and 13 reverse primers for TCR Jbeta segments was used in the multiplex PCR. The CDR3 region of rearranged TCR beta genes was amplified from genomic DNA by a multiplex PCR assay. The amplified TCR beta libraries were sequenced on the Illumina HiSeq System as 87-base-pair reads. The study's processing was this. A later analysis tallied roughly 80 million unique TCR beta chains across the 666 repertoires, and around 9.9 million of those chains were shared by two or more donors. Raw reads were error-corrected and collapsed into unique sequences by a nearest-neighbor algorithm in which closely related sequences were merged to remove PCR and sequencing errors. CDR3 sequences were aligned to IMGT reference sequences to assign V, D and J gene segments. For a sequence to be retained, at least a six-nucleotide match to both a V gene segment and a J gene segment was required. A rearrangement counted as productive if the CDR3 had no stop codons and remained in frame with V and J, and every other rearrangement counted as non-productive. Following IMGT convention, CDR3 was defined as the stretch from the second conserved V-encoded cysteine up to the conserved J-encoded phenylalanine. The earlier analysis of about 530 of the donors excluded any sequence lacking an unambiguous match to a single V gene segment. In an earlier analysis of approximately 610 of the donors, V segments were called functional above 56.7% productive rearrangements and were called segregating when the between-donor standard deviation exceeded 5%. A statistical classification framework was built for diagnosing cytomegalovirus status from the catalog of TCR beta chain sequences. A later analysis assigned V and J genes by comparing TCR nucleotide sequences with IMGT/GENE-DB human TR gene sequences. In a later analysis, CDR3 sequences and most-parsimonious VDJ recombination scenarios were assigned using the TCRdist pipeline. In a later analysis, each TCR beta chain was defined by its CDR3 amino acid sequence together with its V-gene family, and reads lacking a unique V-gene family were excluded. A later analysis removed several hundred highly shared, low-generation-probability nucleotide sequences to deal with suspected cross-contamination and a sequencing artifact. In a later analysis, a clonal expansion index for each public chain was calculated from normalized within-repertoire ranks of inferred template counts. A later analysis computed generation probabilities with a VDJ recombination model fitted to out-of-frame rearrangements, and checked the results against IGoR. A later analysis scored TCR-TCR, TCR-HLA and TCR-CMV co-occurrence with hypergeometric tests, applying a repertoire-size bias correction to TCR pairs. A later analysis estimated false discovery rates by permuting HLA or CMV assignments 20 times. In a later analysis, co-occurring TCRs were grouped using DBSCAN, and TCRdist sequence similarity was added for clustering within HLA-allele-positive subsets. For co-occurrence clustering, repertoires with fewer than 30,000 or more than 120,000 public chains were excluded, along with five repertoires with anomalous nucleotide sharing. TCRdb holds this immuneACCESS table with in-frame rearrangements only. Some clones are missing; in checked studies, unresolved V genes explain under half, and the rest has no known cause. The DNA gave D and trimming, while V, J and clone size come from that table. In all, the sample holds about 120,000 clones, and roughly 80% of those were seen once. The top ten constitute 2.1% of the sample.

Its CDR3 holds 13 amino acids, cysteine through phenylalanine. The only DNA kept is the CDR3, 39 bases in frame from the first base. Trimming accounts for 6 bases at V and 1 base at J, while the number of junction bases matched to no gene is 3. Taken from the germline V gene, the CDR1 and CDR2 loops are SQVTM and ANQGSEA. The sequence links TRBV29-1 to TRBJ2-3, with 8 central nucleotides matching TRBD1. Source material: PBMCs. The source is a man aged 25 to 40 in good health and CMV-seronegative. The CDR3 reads CSVADRGTDTQYF. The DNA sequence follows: TGCAGCGTCGCGGACAGGGGCACAGATACGCAGTATTTT.